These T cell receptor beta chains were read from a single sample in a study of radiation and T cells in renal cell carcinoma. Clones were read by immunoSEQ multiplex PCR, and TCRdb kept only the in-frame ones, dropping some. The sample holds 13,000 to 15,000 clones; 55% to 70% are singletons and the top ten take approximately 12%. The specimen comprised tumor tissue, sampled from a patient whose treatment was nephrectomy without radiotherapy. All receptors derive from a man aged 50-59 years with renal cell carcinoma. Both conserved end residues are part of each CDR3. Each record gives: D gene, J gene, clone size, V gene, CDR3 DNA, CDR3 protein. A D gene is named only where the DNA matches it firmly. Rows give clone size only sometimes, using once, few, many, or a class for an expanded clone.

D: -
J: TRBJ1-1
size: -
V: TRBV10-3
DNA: TGTGCCATCAGTGGGGGACAAAGGGCGGCTTTCTTT
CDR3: CAISGGQRAAFF

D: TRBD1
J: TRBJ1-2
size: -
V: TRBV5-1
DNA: TGCGCCAGCAGCTCCACCGGGACAGGGACATATGGCTACACCTTC
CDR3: CASSSTGTGTYGYTF

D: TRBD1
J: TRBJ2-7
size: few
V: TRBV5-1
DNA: TGCGCCAGCGCCCTGACCGGGACAGGAGGGTACGAGCAGTACTTC
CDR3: CASALTGTGGYEQYF

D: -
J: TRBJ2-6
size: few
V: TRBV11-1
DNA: TGTGCCAGCAGCTTAACCTCTGGGGCCAACGTCCTGACTTTC
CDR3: CASSLTSGANVLTF

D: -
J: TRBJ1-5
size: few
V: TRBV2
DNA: TGTGCCAGCAGTGAGACAGGTTATAGCAATCAGCCCCAGCATTTT
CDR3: CASSETGYSNQPQHF

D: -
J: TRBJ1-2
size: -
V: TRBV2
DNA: TGTGCCAGCAATCTCGTGGGTCTTAACTATGGCTACACCTTC
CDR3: CASNLVGLNYGYTF

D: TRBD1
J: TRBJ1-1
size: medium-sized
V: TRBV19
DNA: TGTGCCAGTAGTATACAAGCAGGGGGGGACACTGAAGCTTTCTTT
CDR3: CASSIQAGGDTEAFF

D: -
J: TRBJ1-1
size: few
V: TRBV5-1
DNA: TGCGCCAGCAGCCCTCAACGTGCAGTTATGAACACTGAAGCTTTCTTT
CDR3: CASSPQRAVMNTEAFF

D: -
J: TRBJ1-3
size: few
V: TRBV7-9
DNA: TGTGCCAGCAGCCTAAACCCAGGGTCAGGAAACACCATATATTTT
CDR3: CASSLNPGSGNTIYF

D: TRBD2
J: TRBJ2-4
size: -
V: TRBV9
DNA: TGTGCCAGCAGCGCGGGGGGACTAGCCCGGAACATTCAGTACTTC
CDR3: CASSAGGLARNIQYF

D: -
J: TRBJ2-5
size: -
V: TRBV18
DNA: TGTGCCAGCTCACGTTTTCAAGAGACCCAGTACTTC
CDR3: CASSRFQETQYF

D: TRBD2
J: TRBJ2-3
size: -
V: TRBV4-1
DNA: TGCGCCAGCAGCCACCTGCTAGCGGGGAGCACAGATACGCAGTATTTT
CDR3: CASSHLLAGSTDTQYF

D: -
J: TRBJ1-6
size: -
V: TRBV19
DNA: TGTGCCAGTAGTACAGGGACTGGTGTAGCTTCACCCCTCCACTTT
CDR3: CASSTGTGVASPLHF

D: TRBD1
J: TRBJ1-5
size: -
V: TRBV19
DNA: TGTGCCAGTGACAGGGGTAGCAATCAGCCCCAGCATTTT
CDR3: CASDRGSNQPQHF

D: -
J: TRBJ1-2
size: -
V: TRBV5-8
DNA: TGTGCCAGCACCTCCCTAGGGACGTCAGGCTACACCTTC
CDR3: CASTSLGTSGYTF

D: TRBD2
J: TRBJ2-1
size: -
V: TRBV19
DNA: TGTGCCAGTAGTCCGAGCGGGGACAATGAGCAGTTCTTC
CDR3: CASSPSGDNEQFF

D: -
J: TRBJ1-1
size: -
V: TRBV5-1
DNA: TGCGCCAGCAGCTTGTGGGGCTCCAACACTGAAGCTTTCTTT
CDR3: CASSLWGSNTEAFF

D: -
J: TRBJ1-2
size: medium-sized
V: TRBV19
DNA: TGTGCCAGTAGTCCCGATGTCCAGGCCGCGGGCTACACCTTC
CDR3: CASSPDVQAAGYTF

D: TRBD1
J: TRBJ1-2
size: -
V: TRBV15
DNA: TGTGCCACCAGCAGTAACAGGGACAGTAGGCAGATTTATGGCTACACCTTC
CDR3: CATSSNRDSRQIYGYTF

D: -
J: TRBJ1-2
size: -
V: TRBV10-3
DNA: TGTGCCATCAGTGAGGTTGTCGGAGGCTACACCTTC
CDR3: CAISEVVGGYTF

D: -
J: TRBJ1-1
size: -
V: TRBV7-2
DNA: TGTGCCAGCAGCTTAGGGGTGACCACTGAAGCTTTCTTT
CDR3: CASSLGVTTEAFF

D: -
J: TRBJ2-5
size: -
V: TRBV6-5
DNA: TGTGCCAGCAGGCCGGCAGGGGGGAACGAGACCCAGTACTTC
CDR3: CASRPAGGNETQYF

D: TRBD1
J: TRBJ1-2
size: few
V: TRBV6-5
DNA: TGTGCCAGCAGTCTACAGGGGATAAGTGGCTACACCTTC
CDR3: CASSLQGISGYTF

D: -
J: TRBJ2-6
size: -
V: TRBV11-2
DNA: TGTGCCAGCAGCTTACAGGGGACTGGGGCCAACGTCCTGACTTTC
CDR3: CASSLQGTGANVLTF

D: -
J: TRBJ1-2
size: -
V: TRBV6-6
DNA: TGTGCCAGCAGCGACCCTTGGGGGAGTGACTATGGCTACACCTTC
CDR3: CASSDPWGSDYGYTF

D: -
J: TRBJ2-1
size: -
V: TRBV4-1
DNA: TGCGCCAGCAGCCAAGATCAGGGCAGGAGTGAGCAGTTCTTC
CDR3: CASSQDQGRSEQFF

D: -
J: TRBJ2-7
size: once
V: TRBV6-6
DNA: TGTGCCAGCAGTCCCCGAGACGAGCAGTACTTC
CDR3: CASSPRDEQYF

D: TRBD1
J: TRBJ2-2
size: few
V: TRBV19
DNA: TGTGCCAGTACTGACAGGGGGAACACCGGGGAGCTGTTTTTT
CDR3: CASTDRGNTGELFF

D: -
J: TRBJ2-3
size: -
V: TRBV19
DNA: TGTGCCAGTAGTATCTTCAGCACAGATACGCAGTATTTT
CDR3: CASSIFSTDTQYF

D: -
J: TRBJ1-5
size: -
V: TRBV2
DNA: TGTGCCAGCAGTGACAGGGAGAATCAGCCCCAGCATTTT
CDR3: CASSDRENQPQHF

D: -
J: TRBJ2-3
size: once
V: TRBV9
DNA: TGTGCCAGCAGCGGCGACAGGATCACAGATACGCAGTATTTT
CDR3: CASSGDRITDTQYF

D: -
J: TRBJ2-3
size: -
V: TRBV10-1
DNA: TGCGCCAGCAGTGAGAGCCAGGGGTCGCGGATCACAGATACGCAGTATTTT
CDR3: CASSESQGSRITDTQYF

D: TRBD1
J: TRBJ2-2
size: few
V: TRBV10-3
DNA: TGTGCCTCCCGGGGACAGGGGTCAATCGGGGAGCTGTTTTTT
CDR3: CASRGQGSIGELFF

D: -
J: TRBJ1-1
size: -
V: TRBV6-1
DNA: TGTGCCAGCAGTTTCACGGGGATGAACACTGAAGCTTTCTTT
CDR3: CASSFTGMNTEAFF

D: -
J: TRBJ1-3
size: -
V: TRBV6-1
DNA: TGTGCCAGCAGTACCGGACAGTTGGGAAACACCATATATTTT
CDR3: CASSTGQLGNTIYF

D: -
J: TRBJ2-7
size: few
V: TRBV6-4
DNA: TGTGCCAGCAGTGGGGGGCGGGGCCCCTACGAGCAGTACTTC
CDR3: CASSGGRGPYEQYF

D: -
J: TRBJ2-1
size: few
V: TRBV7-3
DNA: TGTGCCAGCAGCTTATCAACCGTCTCCTACAATGAGCAGTTCTTC
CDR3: CASSLSTVSYNEQFF

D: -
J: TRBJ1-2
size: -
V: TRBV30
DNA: TGTGCCTGGAGTGTATGGTCAGGACCTATGACCTACACCTTC
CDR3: CAWSVWSGPMTYTF

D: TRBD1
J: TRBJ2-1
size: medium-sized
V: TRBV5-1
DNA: TGCGCCAGCAGCCCCGGGACAGGGCTCAATGAGCAGTTCTTC
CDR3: CASSPGTGLNEQFF

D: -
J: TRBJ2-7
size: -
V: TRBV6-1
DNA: TGTGCCAGCAGTGAAGTCCCCAGGGGGAGGGGAGAGCAGTACTTC
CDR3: CASSEVPRGRGEQYF

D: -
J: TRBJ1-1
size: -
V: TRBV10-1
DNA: TGCGCCAGCAGTGAGGTAATCCACGCTGAAGCTTTCTTT
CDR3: CASSEVIHAEAFF